This T cell receptor (beta chain) was identified during a study of blood T cell repertoires in COVID-19 (dated by TCRdb to 2018 to 2021). For context, the study as a whole: Collaborator samples came from the United States, Italy and Spain and covered acute and convalescent phases of COVID-19. The material from the prospective study consisted of cDNA or gDNA derived from T cells, B-cell-depleted T cells, or PBMCs. Subjects who had been exposed to COVID-19, were actively infected with it, or had recovered from it provided the deeply sampled blood TCRbeta repertoires that made up the dataset. The repertoires were made available in a free public database intended to serve as a resource for research on the immune response to SARS-CoV-2. The samples were drawn from the first 160 participants of the ongoing ImmuneRACE study and from 1,254 subjects provided by 6 global collaborators. A de-identified subject ID, COVID-19 status, age in years and sex were almost always included in the sample metadata. Where HLA class I and class II types were available, the types were taken from metadata supplied by the sample provider, not from assay-based typing.

Enrolling through a virtual design, the prospective study's participants ranged in age from roughly 18 to 89 years and lived across 20 to 30 United States geographic areas. In the prospective study, cohorts were assigned on the basis of participant-reported clinical history obtained from a screening survey and a study questionnaire. Recovered participants in ImmuneRACE Cohort 3 were defined as having two consecutive negative NP/OP PCR tests, clearance from a healthcare professional, or resolution of symptoms. Mobile phlebotomists in the prospective study collected whole blood, serum and a nasopharyngeal or oropharyngeal swab from every participant. Additional blood draws and questionnaires over an approximately 2-month period could optionally be provided by prospective study participants. Blood samples from the prospective study were shipped frozen or at room temperature prior to DNA extraction.

With respect to this clone: Its target antigen remains unknown. The sample holds no much larger clone one base away, and base qualities are not on file.

What the authors observed across the whole study: How much clinical and demographic metadata was included differed by source and by participant, and the metadata was provided uncurated.

The CDR3 measures 18 amino acids from cysteine to phenylalanine. The kept DNA is CDR3 alone, 54 bases in frame from the first base. For CDR1 and CDR2, the germline V gene lists KGHSH and LQKENI. V trim: 1 base; J trim: 0 bases; unmatched bases: 6. The immunoSEQ Assay, a bias-controlled multiplex PCR, was used to amplify TCRbeta CDR3 regions from genomic DNA. As for how the authors treated the data: The number of nucleated cells in each sample was estimated by amplification of reference gene primers within the assay. To quantify the absolute abundance of each unique TCRbeta CDR3 rearrangement, sequence reads were collapsed and filtered. For each sample, productive Simpson clonality was calculated as the square root of Simpson's diversity index across productive rearrangements. Imported from immuneACCESS, the table was reduced by TCRdb to in-frame sequences with V and J called. These copies leave out some clones; in studies compared against another copy, an unresolved V gene accounts for under half, and the cause of the remainder is not known. V, J and clone size are taken as reported in that table, and D and trimming were inferred from the DNA itself. The sample records 310,000 or so clones, about nine tenths of which are singletons. Of the sample, 0.95% to 1.2% is held by the ten largest clones.

The sequence was obtained from a woman aged 30 to 39 who had recovered from COVID-19. This sequence uses TRBV18 and TRBJ2-6, with 7 junctional bases fitting TRBD2. Material for sequencing was PBMCs or T cells enriched from blood (not recorded which). The DNA sequence is TGTGCCAGCTCACCACAGGCTAGCGGAGCCTCTGGGGCCAACGTCCTGACTTTC. This is translated as CASSPQASGASGANVLTF.